The 2 T cell receptor beta chains below come from one sample, sequenced in a study of blood T cell repertoires in COVID-19 (TCRdb year 2020). The library was generated by the immunoSEQ multiplex PCR assay. TCRdb holds this immuneACCESS table with in-frame rearrangements only. Some clones are missing; in checked studies, unresolved V genes explain under half, and the rest has no known cause. This sample gives 250,000 to 350,000 clones in total; roughly 90% of them show up just once. Clones ranked in the top ten supply 2.2% of the sample. Sequencing was carried out using peripheral blood. These receptors were collected from a woman aged 45-60 years who had recovered from COVID-19.

V is TRBV4-1 and J is TRBJ1-5, with TRBD1 identical over 10 bases. Germline CDR1 MGHRA, CDR2 YSYEKL. The ends lost 5 bases at V and 7 bases at J; junction bases unmatched: 8. The CDR3 sequence is 15 residues long. CDR3 sequence: CASSFDRGRSQPQHF. As DNA, the CDR3 is TGCGCCAGCAGCTTCGACAGGGGGCGCAGCCAGCCCCAGCATTTT.

The chain combines TRBV18 with TRBJ2-5, with D perhaps matching TRBD2 (5 bases). Germline V gene lookup returns CDR1 KGHSH and CDR2 LQKENI. The CDR3 runs 14 residues. V was shortened by 2 bases and J by 5 bases, with 12 bases between the two germline ends. CDR3 in DNA: TGTGCCAGCTCACCAGCGGGCACCGGGGAGACCCAGTACTTC. Translated: CASSPAGTGETQYF. Full variable domain (missing parts from reference TRBV18 and TRBJ2-5): NAGVMQNPRHLVRRRGQEARLRCSPMKGHSHVYWYRQLPEEGLKFMVYLQKENIIDESGMPKERFSAEFPKEGPSILRIQQVVRGDSAAYFCASSPAGTGETQYFGPGTRLLVL.